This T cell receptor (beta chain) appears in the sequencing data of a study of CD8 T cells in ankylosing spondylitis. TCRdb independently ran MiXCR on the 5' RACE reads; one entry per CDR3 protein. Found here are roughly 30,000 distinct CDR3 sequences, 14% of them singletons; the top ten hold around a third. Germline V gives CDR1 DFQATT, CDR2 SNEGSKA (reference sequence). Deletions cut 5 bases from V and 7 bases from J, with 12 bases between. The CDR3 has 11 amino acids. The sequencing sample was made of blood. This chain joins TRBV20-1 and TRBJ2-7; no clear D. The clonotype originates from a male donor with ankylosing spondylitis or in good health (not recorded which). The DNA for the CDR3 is TGCAGTGCTCATTTAGCTGGGGAGCAGTACTTC. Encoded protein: CSAHLAGEQYF.